This T cell receptor (beta chain) is drawn from a study of T cell responses to AZD1222 COVID-19 vaccine (dated by TCRdb to the early 2020s). Regarding the research as a whole: A total of approximately 230 trial participants underwent TCR sequencing, of whom 207 received two doses of AZD1222 and about 26 received two doses of the MenACWY control vaccine. Trial participants were enrolled into age subgroups of 18-55, 56-69 and 70-plus years, which contained about 160, 30 and 59 TCR-sequenced participants, respectively.

The time point label, as the study defines it: baseline before first vaccination. This sample's treatment or condition label indicates: meningococcal conjugate vaccine given as trial control. Samples from vaccinated people were obtained from the UK trials COV001 and COV002, which included a single-blind randomized controlled phase 2/3 trial of AZD1222 (ChAdOx1 nCoV-19) in healthy adults. Trial participant PBMC samples were collected at day 0 and day 28 after the second dose for TCRbeta chain sequencing. The CDR3 regions of human TCRbeta chains were subjected to immunosequencing. The original methods were these. Repertoire TCRs were checked for matches against a reference library of SARS-CoV-2-specific TCRs that had been generated using the MIRA antigen-specificity platform. Breadth meant the fraction of unique TCRs that were SARS-CoV-2-associated, whereas depth meant the fraction of total T cells that were SARS-CoV-2-associated. Using the MIRA data, every spike-specific TCR was mapped to the spike region that the TCR reacted to and assigned to either a CD4 or a CD8 class. Log10-transformed breadth and depth values were compared by one-way ANOVA with Sidak's multiple comparisons tests. This is the immuneACCESS table as TCRdb keeps it, with only in-frame sequences that have V and J called. A part of the clones is gone; compared with another copy, unresolved V genes explain less than half, and the rest is unexplained. That table supplies the V and J calls and clone size; D and trimming were determined from the DNA. This sample comprises around 84,000 clones, 90% to 95% of them detected only once. The ten largest make up roughly 6.8% of the sample.

Study-wide conclusions, independent of this receptor: In the small 56-69-year group, the increase in depth fell short of significance, most likely because of low power. Because no day 14 peak-response samples were available, repertoires were characterized only after the peak T cell response. Most participants were white British and females outnumbered males, and the authors suggested that clonal diversity may have been underestimated. Only five or six AZD1222 recipients were SARS-CoV-2 seropositive at baseline, limiting conclusions about previously exposed vaccinees. Vaccine-associated CD4 TCRs spanned the whole spike protein, with dominant responses in regions 160-218 and 743-854. After two AZD1222 doses, both the breadth and the depth of spike-specific TCRs were significantly higher than at day 0 and than in MenACWY recipients. Nearly half of unique spike-specific TCRs reportedly recognized epitopes outside regions mutated in the B.1.351 and B.1.1.7 variants.

Notes on this clone: Its antigen is unknown. No much larger clonotype is one base removed from it; base qualities were not supplied.

The germline V gene (reference sequence) sets CDR1 to MNHEY and CDR2 to SMNVEV. V and J lose 0 bases and 3 bases, and a span of 11 bases separates them. CDR3 length: 15 amino acids, cysteine to phenylalanine. Only the CDR3 DNA is retained, 45 bases long and in frame from the first base. The receptor's source is an adult in good health. The specimen comprised peripheral blood, sampled on day 0 of MenACWY control vaccination. The V gene is TRBV27 and the J gene is TRBJ1-1, with the D gene not clear enough to name. The DNA reads TGTGCCAGCAGTTTATCTGGTGGGCTTGACACTGAAGCTTTCTTT. Translated, it gives CASSLSGGLDTEAFF.